Below are 8 T cell receptor beta chains sequenced from a single sample in a study of T cells in Graves' hyperthyroidism and ophthalmopathy. TCR beta CDR3 sequences were amplified from RNA transcripts. Initially, a first-round RT-PCR of the TCR CDR3 employed the HTBI primer set. One entry per CDR3 protein, called by TCRdb with MiXCR from the multiplex PCR reads. The sample yields some 570,000 distinct CDR3 sequences, 13% to 15% seen once. Sequencing used blood. These receptors were collected from a woman aged 18-29 years with Graves' ophthalmopathy.

This clonotype occurred many times. The chain couples TRBV7-8 to TRBJ2-1, with 7 bases identical to TRBD2. The CDR3 runs 15 residues. Germline CDR1 and CDR2: SGHVS and FQNEAQ. V gave up 8 bases and J gave up 8 bases; unmatched junction bases: 15. The CDR3 here is CASRGRRELRDEQFF. CDR3 DNA sequence: TGTGCCAGCCGTGGACGGCGGGAGTTGCGGGATGAGCAGTTCTTC.

This clonotype was seen ten or more times. This chain links TRBV20-1 with TRBJ2-1; D may be TRBD1 or TRBD2 (6 bases each). The germline CDR1 and CDR2 sequences are DFQATT and SNEGSKA (reference sequence). The ends were cut back, 3 bases at V and 5 bases at J, with 20 bases in the middle. The CDR3 is made up of 16 amino acids. The CDR3 loop reads CSARRMEGDRNNEQFF. The CDR3, as DNA: TGCAGTGCTAGGCGAATGGAGGGGGACCGTAACAATGAGCAGTTCTTC.

The rearrangement uses TRBV7-3 and TRBJ2-7; D might be TRBD1 or TRBD2, each matching 6 bases. Trimming shortened V by 8 bases and J by 6 bases, and 26 bases separated the two germline ends. Germline V gives CDR1 SGHTA, CDR2 FQGTGA. This CDR3 comprises 16 residues. The CDR3, as DNA: TGTGCCAGCTCACCACCGAACAGGAGGGGGACCAGCGAGCAGTACTTC. It encodes CASSPPNRRGTSEQYF.

In its sample, this clonotype was seen many times. Here the CDR3 reads CASREPGQGFEMNTEAFF. Written as DNA, the CDR3 is TGCGCCAGCAGAGAACCGGGACAGGGATTCGAGATGAACACTGAAGCTTTCTTT. The rearrangement links TRBV10-1 to TRBJ1-1; TRBD1 aligns across 9 bases. This CDR3 region has 18 residues. Germline V gene lookup returns CDR1 WNHNN and CDR2 SYGVQD (reference sequence). The V gene end was trimmed by 6 bases and the J gene end by 0 bases; junction bases not matched to a gene: 14.

This clonotype was counted only a few times. J is TRBJ2-1 and V is TRBV5-1; D possibly corresponds to TRBD2 (5 bases). Germline lookup yields CDR1 SGHRS and CDR2 YFSETQ. Between the trimmed V and J ends, which lost 4 bases and 4 bases, there was a span of 15 bases. CDR3 length: 15 residues. In DNA form, the CDR3 reads TGCGCCAGCAGCGACGAGCGGCCTACATACAATGAGCAGTTCTTC. Protein sequence: CASSDERPTYNEQFF.

In this sample, this clonotype turned up many times. The chain recombines TRBV6-1 with TRBJ2-2; 10 nucleotides agree with TRBD2. The CDR3 has 16 residues. J was trimmed by 7 bases and V by 6 bases; bases with no gene match: 11. Per germline, CDR1 MNHNS and CDR2 SASEGT. CDR3 in amino acids: CASRTASGSDSGELFF. The CDR3 nucleotides read TGTGCCAGCAGGACGGCTAGCGGGAGCGACAGCGGGGAGCTGTTTTTT.

As concerns this clonotype: This sequence may be a read error, since a much larger clone differs from it by one base. The conserved closing phenylalanine or tryptophan is absent in this CDR3, likely reflecting a read error. This chain joins TRBV10-3 and TRBJ2-2; possible D gene TRBD1, 5 bases. The J call is in doubt because the DNA end fits TRBJ1-1 better. The CDR3 covers 14 residues. The V gene's germline CDR1 is ENHRY and CDR2 SYGVKD. Written as DNA, the CDR3 is TGTGCCATCAGTGCCTTAGGAGGGAGCGGGGGAGCTTTCCTT. The encoded protein is CAISALGGSGGAFL.

In its sample, this clonotype was seen many times. The gene calls are TRBV5-1 and TRBJ1-2; 10 bases line up with TRBD1. V gave up 2 bases and J gave up 3 bases; unmatched junction bases: 7. CDR1 and CDR2 (germline): SGHRS, YFSETQ. CDR3 length: 16 amino acids. The CDR3: CASSFGGTGEHYGYTF. CDR3 sequence (DNA): TGCGCCAGCAGCTTTGGCGGGACAGGGGAACACTATGGCTACACCTTC.